The 17 T cell receptor beta chains listed next were all sequenced from one sample in a study of CD8+ T cells in alopecia areata. In each case, RNA was isolated and then reverse transcribed into cDNA as the sequencing template. Data came from immunoSEQ multiplex PCR; TCRdb stores just in-frame clones and leaves some out. The sample lists 100,000 to 150,000 clones; about 51% were seen once. The sequenced sample consisted of NKG2D-low CD8+ T cells sorted from blood. The source is a human donor with alopecia areata.

The V call is TRBV11-2, the J call TRBJ1-2; D is unresolved. CDR3 size: 14 residues. V lost 5 bases and J 7 bases, leaving 17 bases between the germline ends. Germline CDR1 reads SGHAT; CDR2 reads FQNNGV. CDR3 in DNA: TGTGCCAGCAGCCCCCCCGGGGAGTCCGGTGGCTACACCTTC. The encoded protein is CASSPPGESGGYTF. Together with reference TRBV11-2 and TRBJ1-2, the CDR3 gives the full variable domain: EAGVAQSPRYKIIEKRQSVAFWCNPISGHATLYWYQQILGQGPKLLIQFQNNGVVDDSQLPKDRFSAERLKGVDSTLKIQPAKLEDSAVYLCASSPPGESGGYTFGSGTRLTVV.

The CDR3 region is CASSFVDYNEQFF. The CDR3, as DNA: TGTGCCAGCAGTTTTGTGGATTACAATGAGCAGTTCTTC. The chain joins TRBV28 to TRBJ2-1; D not resolved. The CDR3 runs 13 residues. Germline V gives CDR1 MDHEN, CDR2 SYDVKM. The V end was cut by 3 bases, the J end by 4 bases, with 7 bases between.

The J gene is TRBJ1-1, the V gene TRBV29-1; D gene unclear. The germline V and J ends were trimmed by 3 bases and 5 bases, with 10 bases remaining between them. Germline V gives CDR1 SQVTM, CDR2 ANQGSEA. The CDR3 is made up of 12 amino acids. The CDR3 DNA reads TGCAGCGTTGAGGGTGGAACAACTGAAGCTTTCTTT. It translates to CSVEGGTTEAFF.

CDR3 nucleotide sequence: TGTGCCAGCAGTTCCCTACCTCCTCCTGGAGAGTTCTTC. Translation: CASSSLPPPGEFF. This rearrangement joins TRBV27 to TRBJ2-1, with unresolved D. The V end lost 4 bases, the J end lost 14 bases, and 18 bases lay between the germline ends. The germline CDR1 and CDR2 sequences are MNHEY and SMNVEV (reference sequence). The CDR3 spans 13 residues.

The chain combines TRBV27 with TRBJ2-7; D is uncertain. The CDR3 covers 13 residues. Germline V gives CDR1 MNHEY, CDR2 SMNVEV (reference sequence). The germline V and J ends were trimmed by 5 bases and 4 bases, with 12 bases remaining between them. CDR3 coding DNA: TGTGCCAGCAGTAGTCTAGGGTTTTACGAGCAGTACTTC. This codes for CASSSLGFYEQYF.

The rearrangement uses TRBV7-2 and TRBJ1-5; D gene ambiguous. CDR3 length equals 13 residues. Trimming took off 4 bases at V and 5 bases at J, with 9 bases between the two ends. Germline CDR1 and CDR2: SGHTA and FQGNSA. In nucleotides, the CDR3 is TGTGCCAGCAGCTCAGGACCTGATCAGCCCCAGCATTTT. Encoded protein: CASSSGPDQPQHF.

This clone was counted only a few times. The gene calls are TRBV29-1 and TRBJ2-7; 7 bases match TRBD1. The CDR3 loop spans 14 amino acids. The germline CDR1 and CDR2 sequences are SQVTM and ANQGSEA. J was trimmed by 2 bases and V by 6 bases; bases with no gene match: 10. The CDR3 is CSVLSVDRTYEQYF. In nucleotides, the CDR3 is TGCAGCGTCCTAAGTGTGGACAGGACCTACGAGCAGTACTTC.

This CDR3 reads CASSSSGTSDSSNEQYF. CDR3 in DNA: TGTGCCAGCAGTTCCTCCGGGACTAGCGACTCTAGCAACGAGCAGTACTTC. The J gene is TRBJ2-7, the V gene TRBV27; TRBD2 aligns across 10 bases. This CDR3 spans 17 amino acids. V lost 4 bases, J lost 5 bases, and 14 bases stayed unmatched. Germline loops: CDR1 MNHEY, CDR2 SMNVEV (reference sequence).

The V gene is TRBV4-1, the J gene TRBJ2-1; the D gene is possibly TRBD1 (6 bases). CDR1 MGHRA and CDR2 YSYEKL come from the germline V gene. The CDR3 loop spans 16 amino acids. V was trimmed by 0 bases and J by 4 bases, leaving 13 bases between them. The CDR3 coding sequence is TGCGCCAGCAGCCAAGAAGGACAGATAGCATACAATGAGCAGTTCTTC. This encodes CASSQEGQIAYNEQFF.

The chain combines TRBV6-5 with TRBJ2-3, with D possibly being TRBD1 or TRBD2 (5 bases each). The V gene's germline CDR1 is MNHEY and CDR2 SVGAGI. The CDR3 contains 16 residues. With 2 bases removed from V and 0 bases from J, the gap between germline ends came to 12 bases. DNA for the CDR3: TGTGCCAGCAGTTACGGGACCCTCACTAGCACAGATACGCAGTATTTT. Protein: CASSYGTLTSTDTQYF.

The CDR3 reads CSAYLQGFNSPLHF. The CDR3 bases are TGCAGCGCATATCTACAGGGTTTCAATTCACCCCTCCACTTT. The gene calls are TRBV29-1 and TRBJ1-6, with D possibly matching TRBD1 (6 bases). Germline V gene lookup returns CDR1 SQVTM and CDR2 ANQGSEA. The CDR3 sequence is 14 residues long. V was clipped by 7 bases and J by 7 bases, with 17 bases between them.

This clone occurred once. The genes are TRBV29-1 and TRBJ2-7; 8 bases map to TRBD1. This CDR3 has 13 residues. CDR1 and CDR2 (germline): SQVTM, ANQGSEA. V lost 6 bases, J lost 6 bases, and 10 bases stayed unmatched. The CDR3 DNA follows: TGCAGCGTGCCCACTGGACAGGGCTGCGAGCAGTACTTC. The encoded protein is CSVPTGQGCEQYF.

The V call is TRBV29-1, the J call TRBJ2-7; D possibly corresponds to TRBD1 (5 bases). The V and J ends lost 2 bases and 6 bases respectively, with 11 bases between them. Germline V gene sequence: CDR1 SQVTM, CDR2 ANQGSEA. This CDR3 has 12 amino acids. The CDR3 spells CSVESRAGEQYF. The CDR3 nucleotides read TGCAGCGTTGAAAGCAGGGCTGGCGAGCAGTACTTC.

This clone was found a few times. The J gene is TRBJ2-7, the V gene TRBV29-1, with 10 bases matching TRBD2. The CDR3 extends over 14 amino acids. Germline values: CDR1 SQVTM, CDR2 ANQGSEA. V shed 4 bases, J shed 3 bases, and the junction held 6 bases outside the gene matches. For the CDR3, the DNA is TGCAGCGTTGTCCCTAGCGGGAGTGACTACGAGCAGTACTTC. Protein product: CSVVPSGSDYEQYF.

The chain has TRBV10-3 and TRBJ2-4; D may be TRBD1 or TRBD2 (5 bases each). CDR1 and CDR2 (germline): ENHRY, SYGVKD. The germline V and J ends were trimmed by 7 bases and 6 bases, with 16 bases remaining between them. The CDR3 extends over 14 amino acids. CDR3 in amino acids: CAIKGSGPLNIQYF. Written as DNA, the CDR3 is TGTGCCATCAAAGGTTCGGGACCCTTAAACATTCAGTACTTC.

The chain uses TRBV9 and TRBJ2-7; 9 nucleotides align to TRBD1. Germline assignment: CDR1 SGDLS and CDR2 YYNGEE. The CDR3 loop spans 16 amino acids. Trimming cost V 0 bases and J 5 bases; bases outside gene matches: 9. The CDR3 loop reads CASSVARQGGFDEQYF. In nucleotides, the CDR3 is TGTGCCAGCAGCGTAGCTAGACAGGGGGGTTTTGACGAGCAGTACTTC.

This chain links TRBV7-2 with TRBJ2-7; the D gene is possibly TRBD2 (5 bases). V lost 0 bases and J 7 bases, leaving 10 bases between the germline ends. Germline CDR1 reads SGHTA; CDR2 reads FQGNSA. The CDR3 totals 13 residues. DNA of the CDR3: TGTGCCAGCAGCTTAGCGAGCGGCCCAGAGCAGTACTTC. Translating gives CASSLASGPEQYF.